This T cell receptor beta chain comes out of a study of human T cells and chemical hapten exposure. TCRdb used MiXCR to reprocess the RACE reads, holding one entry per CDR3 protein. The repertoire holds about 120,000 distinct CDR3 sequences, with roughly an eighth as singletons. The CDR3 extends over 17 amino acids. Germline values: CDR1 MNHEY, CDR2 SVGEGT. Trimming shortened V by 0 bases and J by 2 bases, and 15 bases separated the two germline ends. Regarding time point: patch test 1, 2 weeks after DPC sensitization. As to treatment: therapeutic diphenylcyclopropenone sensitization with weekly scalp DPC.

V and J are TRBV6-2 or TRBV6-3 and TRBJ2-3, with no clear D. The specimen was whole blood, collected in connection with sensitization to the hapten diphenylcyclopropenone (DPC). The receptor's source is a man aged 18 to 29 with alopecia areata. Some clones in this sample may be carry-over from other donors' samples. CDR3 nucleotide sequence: TGTGCCAGCAGTTACTCCCATGCTCTAGGGTACACAGATACGCAGTATTTT. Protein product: CASSYSHALGYTDTQYF.